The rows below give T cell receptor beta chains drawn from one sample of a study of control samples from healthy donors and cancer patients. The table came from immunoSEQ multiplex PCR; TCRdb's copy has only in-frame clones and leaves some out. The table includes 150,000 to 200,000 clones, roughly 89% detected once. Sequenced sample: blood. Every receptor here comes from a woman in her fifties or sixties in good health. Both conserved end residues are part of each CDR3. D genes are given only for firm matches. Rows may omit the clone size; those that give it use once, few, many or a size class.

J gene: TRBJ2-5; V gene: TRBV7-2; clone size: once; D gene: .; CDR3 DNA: TGTGCCAGCAGCCCTAACGGCCCCACCCAAGAGACCCAGTACTTC; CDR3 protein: CASSPNGPTQETQYF
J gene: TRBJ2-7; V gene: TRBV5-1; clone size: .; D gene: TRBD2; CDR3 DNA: TGCGCCAGCAGCTTCGGGACTACCTCCTACGAGCAGTACTTC; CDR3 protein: CASSFGTTSYEQYF
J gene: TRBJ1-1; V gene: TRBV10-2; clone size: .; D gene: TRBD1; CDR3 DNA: TGCGCCAGCAGTGAGTGGACAGGGTATTGGATGAACACTGAAGCTTTCTTT; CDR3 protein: CASSEWTGYWMNTEAFF
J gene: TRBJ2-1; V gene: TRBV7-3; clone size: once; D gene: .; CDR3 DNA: TGTGCCAGCAGCTTCGGTGACGGTGAGCAGTTCTTC; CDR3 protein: CASSFGDGEQFF
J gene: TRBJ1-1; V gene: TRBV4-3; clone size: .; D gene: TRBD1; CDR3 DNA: TGCGCCAGCAGTTACAGGGGATTGAACACTGAAGCTTTCTTT; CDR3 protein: CASSYRGLNTEAFF
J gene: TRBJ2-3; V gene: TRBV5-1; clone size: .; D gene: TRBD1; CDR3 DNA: TGCGCCAGCACTGACAGGGGGAAAGATACGCAGTATTTT; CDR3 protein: CASTDRGKDTQYF
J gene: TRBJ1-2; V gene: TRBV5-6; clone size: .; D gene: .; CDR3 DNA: TGTGCCAGCAGCTTGTCCTCCGGGGGGACCGTCGGCGGCTACACCTTC; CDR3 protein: CASSLSSGGTVGGYTF
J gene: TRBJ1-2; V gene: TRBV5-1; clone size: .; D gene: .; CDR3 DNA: TGCGCCAGCAGCTTGGAACCAGGGAACTATGGCTACACCTTC; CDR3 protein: CASSLEPGNYGYTF
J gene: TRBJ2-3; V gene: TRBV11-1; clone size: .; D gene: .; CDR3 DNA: TGTGCCAGCAGCTTAGAGGTTCAGGATACGCAGTATTTT; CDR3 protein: CASSLEVQDTQYF
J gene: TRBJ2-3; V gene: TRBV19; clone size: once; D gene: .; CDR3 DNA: TGTGCCAGTAGTATTTGGCCTAGCACAGATACGCAGTATTTT; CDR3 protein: CASSIWPSTDTQYF
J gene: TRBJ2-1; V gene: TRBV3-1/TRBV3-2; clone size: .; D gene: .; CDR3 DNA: TGTGCCAGCAGCCCAGAAGCCTTTAGTGATGAGCAGTTCTTC; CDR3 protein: CASSPEAFSDEQFF
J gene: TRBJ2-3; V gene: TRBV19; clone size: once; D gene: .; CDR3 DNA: TGTGCCAGTAGTGGACTGGCTAGCACAGATACGCAGTATTTT; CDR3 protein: CASSGLASTDTQYF
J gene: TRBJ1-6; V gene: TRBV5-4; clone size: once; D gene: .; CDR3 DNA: TGTGCCAGCAGCTTGGTGGGTCAATCACCCCTCCACTTT; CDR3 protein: CASSLVGQSPLHF
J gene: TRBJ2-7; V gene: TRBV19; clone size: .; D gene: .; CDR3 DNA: TGTGCCAGTAGTATAACGACCGCCTACGAGCAGTACTTC; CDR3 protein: CASSITTAYEQYF
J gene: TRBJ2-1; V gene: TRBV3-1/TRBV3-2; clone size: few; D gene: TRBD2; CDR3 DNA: TGTGCCAGCAGCCAAGACATTTCGGCTAGCGGGGGGAACTACAATGAGCAGTTCTTC; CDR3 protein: CASSQDISASGGNYNEQFF
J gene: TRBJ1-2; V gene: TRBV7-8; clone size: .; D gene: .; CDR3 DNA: TGTGCCAGCAGCTTGTCCCGGAGTGGCTACACCTTC; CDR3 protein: CASSLSRSGYTF
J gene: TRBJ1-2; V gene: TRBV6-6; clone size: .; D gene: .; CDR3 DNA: TGTGCCAGCAGTTACTCGGCTCCAACAGGGACCTATGGCTACACCTTC; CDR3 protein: CASSYSAPTGTYGYTF
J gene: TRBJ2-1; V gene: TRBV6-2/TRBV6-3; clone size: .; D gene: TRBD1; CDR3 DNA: TGTGCCAGCAGTTTCCGGGGCCGGGTCACAGGGGAGAGGAATGAGCAGTTCTTC; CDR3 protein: CASSFRGRVTGERNEQFF
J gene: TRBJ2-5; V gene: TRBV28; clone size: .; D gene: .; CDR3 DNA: TGTGCCAGCAGTTTTAACTGGGAAGAGACCCAGTACTTC; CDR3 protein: CASSFNWEETQYF
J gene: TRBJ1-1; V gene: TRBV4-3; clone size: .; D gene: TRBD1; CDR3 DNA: TGCGCCAGCAGTTGGGACAGGGTTACTGAAGCTTTCTTT; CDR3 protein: CASSWDRVTEAFF